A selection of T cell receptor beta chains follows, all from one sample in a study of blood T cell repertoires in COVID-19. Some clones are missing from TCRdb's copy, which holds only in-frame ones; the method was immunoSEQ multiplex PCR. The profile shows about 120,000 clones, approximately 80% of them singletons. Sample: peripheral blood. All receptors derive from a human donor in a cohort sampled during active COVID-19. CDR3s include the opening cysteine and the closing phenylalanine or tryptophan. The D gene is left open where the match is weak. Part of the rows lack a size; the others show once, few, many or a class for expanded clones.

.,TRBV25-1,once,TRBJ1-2,TGTGCCAGCAGTCGGGGGGTAAGCGGCTACACCTTC,CASSRGVSGYTF
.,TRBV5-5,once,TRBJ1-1,TGTGCCAGCAGCTTGGGTATTACTCTTGAAGCTTTCTTT,CASSLGITLEAFF
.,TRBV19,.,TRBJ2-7,TGTGCCAGTAGGTTCGGGGACACGAGCTCCTACGAGCAGTACTTC,CASRFGDTSSYEQYF
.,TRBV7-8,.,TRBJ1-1,TGTGCCAGCAGCCAGTACGGACAGTTGGGAACTGAAGCTTTCTTT,CASSQYGQLGTEAFF
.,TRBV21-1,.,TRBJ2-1,TGTGCCAGCAGCAAAGTGGCAGGACAGGGGCTCTACAATGAGCAGTTCTTC,CASSKVAGQGLYNEQFF
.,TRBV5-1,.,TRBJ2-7,TGCGCCAGCAGCTTAGGGCAGACAGACTCCTACGAGCAGTACTTC,CASSLGQTDSYEQYF
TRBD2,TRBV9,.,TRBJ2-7,TGTGCCAGCAGCGGAGGACTAGCGGGGAACTACGAGCAGTACTTC,CASSGGLAGNYEQYF
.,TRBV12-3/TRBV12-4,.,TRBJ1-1,TGTGCCAGCAGTTTAGTCAGGAACACTGAAGCTTTCTTT,CASSLVRNTEAFF
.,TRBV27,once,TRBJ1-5,TGTGCCAGCAAAGAGGGCAATCAGCCCCAGCATTTT,CASKEGNQPQHF
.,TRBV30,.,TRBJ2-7,TGTGCCTGGAGCGGGAGCGACGAGCAGTACTTC,CAWSGSDEQYF
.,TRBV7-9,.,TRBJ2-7,TGTGCCAGCAGCTTAGGAGCAGACAACGAGCAGTACTTC,CASSLGADNEQYF
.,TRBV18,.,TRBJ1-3,TGTGCCAGCTCACGTCAGATGGGACTCTCTGGAAACACCATATATTTT,CASSRQMGLSGNTIYF
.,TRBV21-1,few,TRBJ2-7,TGTGCCAGAGGCGAGGGAGCCTACGAGCAGTACTTC,CARGEGAYEQYF
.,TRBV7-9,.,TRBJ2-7,TGTGCCAGCAGCTTAACTGACAGAGCCTACGAGCAGTACTTC,CASSLTDRAYEQYF
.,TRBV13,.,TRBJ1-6,TGTGCCAGCAGCCTCCGGGAGGGCAGGGGTTCACCCCTCCACTTT,CASSLREGRGSPLHF
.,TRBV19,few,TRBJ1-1,TGTGCCAGTACCCTGGGAGGGGATCTCACTGAAGCTTTCTTT,CASTLGGDLTEAFF
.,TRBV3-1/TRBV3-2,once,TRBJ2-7,TGTGCCAGCAGCCCGGGCGCGGCAGGGGCCTTTGGGCAGTACTTC,CASSPGAAGAFGQYF
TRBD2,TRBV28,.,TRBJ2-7,TGTGCCAGCAGTAGCGGGAGGATCTACGAGCAGTACTTC,CASSSGRIYEQYF
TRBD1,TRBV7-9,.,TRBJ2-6,TGTGCCAGCAGCTCAAACCGGGACAGGGGGCTGGGGGCCAACGTCCTGACTTTC,CASSSNRDRGLGANVLTF
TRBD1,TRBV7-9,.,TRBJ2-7,TGTGCCAGCAGCTTCCGGGACAGGGATGCCTACGAGCAGTACTTC,CASSFRDRDAYEQYF
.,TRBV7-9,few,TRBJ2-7,TGTGCCAGCAGCTTAGGGGCCAGGGGCTACGAGCAGTACTTC,CASSLGARGYEQYF
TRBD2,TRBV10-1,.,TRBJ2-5,TGCGCCAGCAGTGATAGAGCGGGAGGTGAGACCCAGTACTTC,CASSDRAGGETQYF
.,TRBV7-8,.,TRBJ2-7,TGTGCCAGCAGCTTCTCAACACGGACTGCACTTTACGAGCAGTACTTC,CASSFSTRTALYEQYF
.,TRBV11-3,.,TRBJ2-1,TGTGCCAGCAGCCCCCGGGGACACACTAGCAATGAGCAGTTCTTC,CASSPRGHTSNEQFF
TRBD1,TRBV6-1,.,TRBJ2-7,TGTGCCAGCAGTGAAGAAAGGGGGCCTTTTACGCAGTACTTC,CASSEERGPFTQYF
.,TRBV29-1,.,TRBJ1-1,TGCAGCGTTGAAGGCGGTCACACTGAAGCTTTCTTT,CSVEGGHTEAFF
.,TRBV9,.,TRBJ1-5,TGTGCCAGCAGCTTATCCGGGACTGTGAATCAGCCCCAGCATTTT,CASSLSGTVNQPQHF
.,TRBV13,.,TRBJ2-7,TGTGCCAGCAGCCCTTTCAGGGCCGAGCAGTACTTC,CASSPFRAEQYF
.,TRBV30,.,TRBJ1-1,TGTGCCTGTAGTCAGCGGACTGAAGCTTTCTTT,CACSQRTEAFF
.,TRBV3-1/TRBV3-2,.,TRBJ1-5,TGTGCCAGCAGCCAAGATCTCAGCAATCAGCCCCAGCATTTT,CASSQDLSNQPQHF
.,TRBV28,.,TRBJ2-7,TGTGCCAGCTCCCAGGGGTTACGGTTCTACGAGCAGTACTTC,CASSQGLRFYEQYF
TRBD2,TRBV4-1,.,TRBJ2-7,TGCGCCAGCAGCCGGGCTAGCGGGGGTAACTACGAGCAGTACTTC,CASSRASGGNYEQYF
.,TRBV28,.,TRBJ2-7,TGTGCCAGCAGTCTAGGAAACGAGCAGTACTTC,CASSLGNEQYF
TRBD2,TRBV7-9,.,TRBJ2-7,TGTGCCAGCAGATCTAGCGGCTACGAGCAGTACTTC,CASRSSGYEQYF
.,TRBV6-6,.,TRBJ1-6,TGTGCCAGCAGTTACCGGCAGGCTAATTCACCCCTCCACTTT,CASSYRQANSPLHF
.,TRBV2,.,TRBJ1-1,TGTGCCAGCACGGAGTCGGATGAAGCTTTCTTT,CASTESDEAFF
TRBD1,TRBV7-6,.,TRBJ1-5,TGTGCCAGCAGCCCCGGGACAGGGACTCAGCCCCAGCATTTT,CASSPGTGTQPQHF
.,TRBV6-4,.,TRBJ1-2,TGTGCCAGCAAAAGGGACACAGATTCGGGCGGCTACACCTTC,CASKRDTDSGGYTF
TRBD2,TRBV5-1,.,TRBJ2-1,TGCGCCAGCAGCCTGAGCGGGGGGAACTACAATGAGCAGTTCTTC,CASSLSGGNYNEQFF
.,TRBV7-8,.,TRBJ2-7,TGTGCCAGCAGCGGCAGGGGCCCTAAATACGAGCAGTACTTC,CASSGRGPKYEQYF
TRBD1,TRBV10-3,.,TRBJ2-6,TGTGCCATCAGTGTCGGGACAGGGGTTTCCTCTGGGGCCAACGTCCTGACTTTC,CAISVGTGVSSGANVLTF
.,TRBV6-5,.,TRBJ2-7,TGTGCCAGCAGTTACAGCCGGCAGGGGTCCTACGAGCAGTACTTC,CASSYSRQGSYEQYF
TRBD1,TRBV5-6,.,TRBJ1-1,TGTGCCAGCAGCTTGTGGGGGCAGGGGGCTACTGAAGCTTTCTTT,CASSLWGQGATEAFF
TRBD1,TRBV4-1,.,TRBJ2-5,TGCGCCAGCAGCCACCGGGACAGGGGACATCGGAGGGAAGAGACCCAGTACTTC,CASSHRDRGHRREETQYF